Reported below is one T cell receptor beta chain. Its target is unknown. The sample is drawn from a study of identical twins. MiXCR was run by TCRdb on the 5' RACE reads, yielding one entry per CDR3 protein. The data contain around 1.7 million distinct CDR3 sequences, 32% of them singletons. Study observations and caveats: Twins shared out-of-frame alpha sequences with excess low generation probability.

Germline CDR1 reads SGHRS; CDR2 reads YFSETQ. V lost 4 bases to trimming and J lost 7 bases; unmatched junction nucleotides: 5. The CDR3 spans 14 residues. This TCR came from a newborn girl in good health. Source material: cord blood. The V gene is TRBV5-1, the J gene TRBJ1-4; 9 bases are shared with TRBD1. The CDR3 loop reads CASSGGQGREKLFF. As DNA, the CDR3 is TGCGCCAGCAGCGGGGGACAGGGTCGTGAAAAACTGTTTTTT.